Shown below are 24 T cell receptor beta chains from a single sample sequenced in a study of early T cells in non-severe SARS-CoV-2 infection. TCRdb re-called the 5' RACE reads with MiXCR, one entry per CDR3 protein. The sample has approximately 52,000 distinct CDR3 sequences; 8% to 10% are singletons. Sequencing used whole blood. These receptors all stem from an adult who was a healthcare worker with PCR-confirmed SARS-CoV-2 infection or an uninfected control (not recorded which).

The CDR3 sequence: CASRDAPSGRASSTDTQYF. The CDR3 region has the DNA TGTGCCAGCAGAGATGCCCCTAGCGGGAGGGCCAGTAGCACAGATACGCAGTATTTT. The V and J genes are TRBV5-6 and TRBJ2-3, with 12 bases identical to TRBD2. The J segment lost 0 bases and the V segment lost 5 bases, leaving 13 bases of the junction unmatched. The CDR3 consists of 19 residues. The germline gives CDR1 SGHDT, CDR2 YYEEEE.

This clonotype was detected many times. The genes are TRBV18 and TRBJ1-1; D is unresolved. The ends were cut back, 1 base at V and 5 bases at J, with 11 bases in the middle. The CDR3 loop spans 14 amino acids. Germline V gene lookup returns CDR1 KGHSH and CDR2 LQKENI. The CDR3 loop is CASSPQASGTEAFF. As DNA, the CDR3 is TGTGCCAGCTCACCACAAGCCAGCGGTACTGAAGCTTTCTTT.

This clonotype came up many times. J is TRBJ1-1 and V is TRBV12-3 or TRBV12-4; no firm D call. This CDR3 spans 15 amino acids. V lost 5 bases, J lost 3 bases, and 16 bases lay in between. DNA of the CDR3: TGTGCCAGCAGTCCATCCCCGTTTCAACACACTGAAGCTTTCTTT. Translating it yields CASSPSPFQHTEAFF.

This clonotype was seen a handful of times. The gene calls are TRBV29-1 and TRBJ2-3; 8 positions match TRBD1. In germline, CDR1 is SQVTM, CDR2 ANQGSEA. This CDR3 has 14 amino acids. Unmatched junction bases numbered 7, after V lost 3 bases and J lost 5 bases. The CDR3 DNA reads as TGCAGCGTTGATGGACAGGGAATTGGAGATACGCAGTATTTT. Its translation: CSVDGQGIGDTQYF.

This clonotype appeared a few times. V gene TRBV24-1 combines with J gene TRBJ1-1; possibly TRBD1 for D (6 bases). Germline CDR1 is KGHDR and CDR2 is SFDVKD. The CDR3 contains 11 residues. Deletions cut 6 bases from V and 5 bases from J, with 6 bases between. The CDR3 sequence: CATSTGTEAFF. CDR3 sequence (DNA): TGTGCCACCAGTACAGGGACTGAAGCTTTCTTT.

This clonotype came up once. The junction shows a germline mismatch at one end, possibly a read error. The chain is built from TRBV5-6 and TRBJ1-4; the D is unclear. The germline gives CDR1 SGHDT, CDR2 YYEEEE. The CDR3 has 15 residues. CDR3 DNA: TGTGCCGGCAGCGCGAGTTGGAGCGTGCAAGAAAAACTGTTTTTT. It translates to CAGSASWSVQEKLFF. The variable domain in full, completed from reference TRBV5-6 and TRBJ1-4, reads DAGVTQSPTHLIKTRGQQVTLRCSPKSGHDTVSWYQQALGQGPQFIFQYYEEEERQRGNFPDRFSGHQFPNYSSELNVNALLLGDSALYLCAGSASWSVQEKLFFGSGTQLSVL.

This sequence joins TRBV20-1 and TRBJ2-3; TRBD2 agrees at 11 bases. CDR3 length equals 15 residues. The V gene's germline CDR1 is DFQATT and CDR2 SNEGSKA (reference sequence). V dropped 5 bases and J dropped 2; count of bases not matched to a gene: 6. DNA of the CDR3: TGCAGTGCTGCCGGGACTAGCGGTTACACAGATACGCAGTATTTT. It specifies CSAAGTSGYTDTQYF.

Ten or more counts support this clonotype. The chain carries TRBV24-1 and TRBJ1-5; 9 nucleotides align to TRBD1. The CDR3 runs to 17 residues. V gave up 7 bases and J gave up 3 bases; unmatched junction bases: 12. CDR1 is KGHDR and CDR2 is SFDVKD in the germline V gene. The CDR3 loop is CATSSGQGKDDNQPQHF. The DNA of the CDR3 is TGTGCCACCAGCTCGGGACAGGGTAAAGATGACAATCAGCCCCAGCATTTT.

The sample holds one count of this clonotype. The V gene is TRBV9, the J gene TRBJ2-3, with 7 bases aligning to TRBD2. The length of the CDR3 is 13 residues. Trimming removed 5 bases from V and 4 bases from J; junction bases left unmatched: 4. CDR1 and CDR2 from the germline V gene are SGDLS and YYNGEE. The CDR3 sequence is CASSREESDTQYF. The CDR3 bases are TGTGCCAGCAGTCGGGAGGAATCAGATACGCAGTATTTT.

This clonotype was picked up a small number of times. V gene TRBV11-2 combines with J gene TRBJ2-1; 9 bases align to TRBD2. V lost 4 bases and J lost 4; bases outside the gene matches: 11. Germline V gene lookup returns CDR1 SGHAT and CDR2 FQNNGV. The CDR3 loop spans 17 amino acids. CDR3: CASSSSVASGEYNEQFF. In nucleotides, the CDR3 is TGTGCCAGCAGCTCGTCCGTGGCTAGCGGGGAATACAATGAGCAGTTCTTC.

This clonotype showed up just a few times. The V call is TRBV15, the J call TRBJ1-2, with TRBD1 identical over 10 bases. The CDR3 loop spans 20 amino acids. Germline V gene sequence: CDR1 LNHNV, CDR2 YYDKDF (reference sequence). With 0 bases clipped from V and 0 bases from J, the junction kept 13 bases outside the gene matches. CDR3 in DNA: TGTGCCACCAGCAGAGATCCTTCATCGGGACAGGGGACCTCTAACTATGGCTACACCTTC. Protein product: CATSRDPSSGQGTSNYGYTF.

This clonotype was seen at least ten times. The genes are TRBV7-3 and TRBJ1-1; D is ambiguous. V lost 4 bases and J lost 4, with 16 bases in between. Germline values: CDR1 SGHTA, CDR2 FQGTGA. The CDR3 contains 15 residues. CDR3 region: CASSSPGNGITEAFF. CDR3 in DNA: TGTGCCAGCAGCTCCCCGGGAAACGGAATCACTGAAGCTTTCTTT.

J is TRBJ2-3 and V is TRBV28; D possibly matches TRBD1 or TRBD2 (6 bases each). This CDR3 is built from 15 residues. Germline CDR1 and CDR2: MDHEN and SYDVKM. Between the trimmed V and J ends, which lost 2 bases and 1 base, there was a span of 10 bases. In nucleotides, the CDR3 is TGTGCCAGCAGTTTAGGGGGGCCTCGCACAGATACGCAGTATTTT. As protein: CASSLGGPRTDTQYF.

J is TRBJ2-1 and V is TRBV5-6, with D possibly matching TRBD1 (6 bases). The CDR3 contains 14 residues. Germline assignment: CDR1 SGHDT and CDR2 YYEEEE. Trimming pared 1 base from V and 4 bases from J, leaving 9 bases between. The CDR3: CASSLTGSYNEQFF. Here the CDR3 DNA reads TGTGCCAGCAGCTTGACAGGGTCATACAATGAGCAGTTCTTC. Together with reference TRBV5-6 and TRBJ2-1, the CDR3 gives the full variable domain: DAGVTQSPTHLIKTRGQQVTLRCSPKSGHDTVSWYQQALGQGPQFIFQYYEEEERQRGNFPDRFSGHQFPNYSSELNVNALLLGDSALYLCASSLTGSYNEQFFGPGTRLTVL.

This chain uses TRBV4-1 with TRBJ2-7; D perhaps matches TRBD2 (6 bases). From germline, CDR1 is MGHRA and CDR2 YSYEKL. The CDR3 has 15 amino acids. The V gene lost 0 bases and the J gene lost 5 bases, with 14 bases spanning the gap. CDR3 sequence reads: CASSQDKDGGDEQYF. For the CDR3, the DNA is TGCGCCAGCAGCCAAGATAAGGACGGGGGTGACGAGCAGTACTTC.

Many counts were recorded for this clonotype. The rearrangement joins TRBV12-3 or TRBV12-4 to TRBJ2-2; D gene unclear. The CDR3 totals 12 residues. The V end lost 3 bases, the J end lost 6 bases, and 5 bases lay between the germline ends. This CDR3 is CASSFGAGELFF. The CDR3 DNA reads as TGTGCCAGCAGTTTTGGCGCCGGGGAGCTGTTTTTT.

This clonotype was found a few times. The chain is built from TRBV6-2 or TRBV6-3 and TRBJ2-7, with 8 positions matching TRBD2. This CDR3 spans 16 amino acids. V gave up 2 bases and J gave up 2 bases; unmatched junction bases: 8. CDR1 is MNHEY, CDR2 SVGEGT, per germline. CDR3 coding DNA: TGTGCCAGCAGTTACCGAGGACTAGCCCAAACCTACGAGCAGTACTTC. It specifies CASSYRGLAQTYEQYF.

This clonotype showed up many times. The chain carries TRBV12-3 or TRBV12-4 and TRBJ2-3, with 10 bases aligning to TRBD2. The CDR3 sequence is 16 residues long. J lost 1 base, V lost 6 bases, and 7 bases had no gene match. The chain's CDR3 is CASSPFTSGGTDTQYF. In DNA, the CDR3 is TGTGCCAGCAGCCCCTTCACTAGCGGGGGCACAGATACGCAGTATTTT.

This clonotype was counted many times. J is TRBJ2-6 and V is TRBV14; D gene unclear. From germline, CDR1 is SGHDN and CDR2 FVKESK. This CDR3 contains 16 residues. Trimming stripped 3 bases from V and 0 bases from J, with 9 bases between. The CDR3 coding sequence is TGTGCCAGCAGCCATCGCTCACTCTCTGGGGCCAACGTCCTGACTTTC. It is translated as CASSHRSLSGANVLTF.

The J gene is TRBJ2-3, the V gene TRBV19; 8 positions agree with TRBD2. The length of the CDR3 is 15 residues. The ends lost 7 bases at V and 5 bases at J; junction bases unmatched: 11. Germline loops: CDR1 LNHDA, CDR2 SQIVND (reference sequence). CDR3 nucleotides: TGTGCCAGTACCCCGGGGGGGAAGCGCATAGATACGCAGTATTTT. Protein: CASTPGGKRIDTQYF.

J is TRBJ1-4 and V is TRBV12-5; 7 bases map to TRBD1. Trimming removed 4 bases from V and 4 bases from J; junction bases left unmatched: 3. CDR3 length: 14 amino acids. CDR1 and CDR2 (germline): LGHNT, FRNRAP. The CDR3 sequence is CASGSGTVNEKLFF. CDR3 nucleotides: TGTGCTAGTGGTTCCGGGACAGTTAATGAAAAACTGTTTTTT.

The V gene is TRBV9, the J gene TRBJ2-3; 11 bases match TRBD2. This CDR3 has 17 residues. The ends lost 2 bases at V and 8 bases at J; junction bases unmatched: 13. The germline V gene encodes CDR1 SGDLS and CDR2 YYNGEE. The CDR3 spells CASSVLSVAGGPRTQYF. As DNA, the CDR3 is TGTGCCAGCAGCGTTCTCTCAGTAGCGGGGGGGCCTCGTACGCAGTATTTT. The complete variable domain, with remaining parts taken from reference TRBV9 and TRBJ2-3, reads DSGVTQTPKHLITATGQRVTLRCSPRSGDLSVYWYQQSLDQGLQFLIQYYNGEERAKGNILERFSAQQFPDLHSELNLSSLELGDSALYFCASSVLSVAGGPRTQYFGPGTRLTVL.

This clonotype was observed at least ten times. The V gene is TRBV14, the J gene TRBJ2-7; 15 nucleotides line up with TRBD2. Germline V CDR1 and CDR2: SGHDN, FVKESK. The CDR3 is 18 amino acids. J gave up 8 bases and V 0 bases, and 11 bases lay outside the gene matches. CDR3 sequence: CASSQDGEPGLAGGQQYF. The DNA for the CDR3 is TGTGCCAGCAGCCAAGATGGGGAGCCGGGACTAGCGGGGGGACAGCAGTACTTC.

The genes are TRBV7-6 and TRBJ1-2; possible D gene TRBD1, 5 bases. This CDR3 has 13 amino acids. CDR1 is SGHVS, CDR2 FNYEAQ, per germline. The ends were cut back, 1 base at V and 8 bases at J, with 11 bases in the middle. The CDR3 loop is CASSLGVGQGYTF. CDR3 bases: TGTGCCAGCAGCTTAGGAGTGGGGCAAGGCTACACCTTC.